The 16 T cell receptor beta chains reported below all come from one sample, sequenced in a study of cytomegalovirus exposure and HLA in healthy donors. Use of 60 Vbeta and 13 Jbeta primers characterized the PCR. The assay was immunoSEQ multiplex PCR, and TCRdb's table has in-frame clones only and misses some. The sample shows 250,000 to 300,000 clones, around 90% of them seen only once. Sequencing was carried out using PBMCs. The receptors originated from a girl under 10 years old in good health and CMV-seronegative.

The rearrangement links TRBV19 to TRBJ2-7, with TRBD2 matching over 7 bases. CDR1 is LNHDA, CDR2 SQIVND, per germline (reference sequence). This CDR3 has 13 amino acids. Trimming at V came to 5 bases and at J to 2 bases, leaving 3 bases not matched to a gene. The CDR3 protein is CASSRGVPYEQYF. CDR3 bases: TGTGCCAGTAGTCGGGGGGTTCCCTACGAGCAGTACTTC.

V is TRBV5-8 and J is TRBJ2-1; possible D gene TRBD2, 5 bases. The V end was cut by 5 bases, the J end by 7 bases, with 10 bases between. Germline lookup yields CDR1 SGHTS and CDR2 YDEGEE. The CDR3 contains 12 residues. CDR3 sequence (DNA): TGTGCCAGCAGTGGACTGTCGAATGAGCAGTTCTTC. It translates to CASSGLSNEQFF.

The chain recombines TRBV4-1 with TRBJ2-5; 9 bases line up with TRBD2. The germline gives CDR1 MGHRA, CDR2 YSYEKL. V dropped 0 bases and J dropped 0; count of bases not matched to a gene: 11. CDR3 size: 19 residues. The CDR3 nucleotides are TGCGCCAGCAGCCAAGATCGTGTGGGACTAGCAGGGTACCAAGAGACCCAGTACTTC. This codes for CASSQDRVGLAGYQETQYF.

This sequence joins TRBV5-1 and TRBJ1-4; D perhaps matches TRBD1 (6 bases). This CDR3 has 15 amino acids. V lost 4 bases to trimming and J lost 0 bases, with 10 bases between them. CDR1 and CDR2 from the germline V gene are SGHRS and YFSETQ. The CDR3 loop reads CASSRQETTNEKLFF. In DNA form, the CDR3 reads TGCGCCAGCAGCAGACAGGAAACAACTAATGAAAAACTGTTTTTT.

The rearrangement uses TRBV7-9 and TRBJ1-1; D is unclear. The ends were cut back, 5 bases at V and 0 bases at J, with 10 bases in the middle. The germline V gene encodes CDR1 SEHNR and CDR2 FQNEAQ (reference sequence). The CDR3 sequence is 14 residues long. Written as DNA, the CDR3 is TGTGCCAGCAGCGCGGGAACCCTGAACACTGAAGCTTTCTTT. This sequence encodes CASSAGTLNTEAFF.

This clone was seen a few times. This sample also contains other DNA sequences that code for the same CDR3. The chain employs TRBV20-1 and TRBJ1-2; D call uncertain. This CDR3 comprises 10 residues. Trimming pared 5 bases from V and 5 bases from J, leaving 6 bases between. Germline-derived CDR1 and CDR2 are DFQATT and SNEGSKA (reference sequence). DNA of the CDR3: TGCAGTGCTGCAGAATATGGCTACACCTTC. Amino acids: CSAAEYGYTF.

This chain uses TRBV27 with TRBJ2-1, with a tentative D call TRBD1 (6 bases). The germline CDR1 and CDR2 sequences are MNHEY and SMNVEV (reference sequence). V was clipped by 3 bases and J by 2 bases, with 11 bases between them. This CDR3 is built from 15 residues. The CDR3 DNA follows: TGTGCCAGCAGTTTCGGACAGAGCCCCTACAATGAGCAGTTCTTC. Its translation: CASSFGQSPYNEQFF.

CDR3 loop: CASSFLRLAGAADTQYF. The DNA of the CDR3 is TGTGCCAGCAGTTTTCTGAGACTAGCGGGAGCCGCAGATACGCAGTATTTT. V gene TRBV27 combines with J gene TRBJ2-3; 12 bases fit TRBD2. J lost 4 bases, V lost 3 bases, and 8 bases had no gene match. CDR1 MNHEY and CDR2 SMNVEV come from the germline V gene (reference sequence). The CDR3 consists of 17 residues.

The genes are TRBV7-2 and TRBJ1-1; D may be TRBD1 (6 bases). In germline, CDR1 is SGHTA, CDR2 FQGNSA. The CDR3 is 14 residues long. V was trimmed by 3 bases and J by 0 bases, leaving 8 bases between them. The CDR3: CASSFGGLNTEAFF. The CDR3 DNA follows: TGTGCCAGCAGCTTCGGGGGGCTGAACACTGAAGCTTTCTTT.

The CDR3, as DNA: TGTGCCGGAAAACAGGGGGCAGCGGATCAGCCCCAGCATTTT. It specifies CAGKQGAADQPQHF. V is TRBV6-6 and J is TRBJ1-5; TRBD1 matches 9 bases. In germline, CDR1 is MNHNY, CDR2 SVGAGI (reference sequence). The CDR3 runs to 14 residues. The junction had 10 bases not matched to a gene; V was cut back by 11 bases and J by 5 bases.

J is TRBJ1-4 and V is TRBV29-1; D is uncertain. V was trimmed by 6 bases and J by 5 bases, leaving 7 bases between them. Germline V gene lookup returns CDR1 SQVTM and CDR2 ANQGSEA. CDR3 length equals 11 residues. DNA of the CDR3: TGCAGCGTACAGCAAAATGAAAAACTGTTTTTT. It encodes CSVQQNEKLFF.

This rearrangement joins TRBV28 to TRBJ1-5; TRBD1 matches at 8 bases. The CDR3 totals 17 residues. Germline V gene sequence: CDR1 MDHEN, CDR2 SYDVKM. The V and J ends lost 6 bases and 6 bases, in that order; junction bases with no gene match: 16. In DNA, the CDR3 is TGTGCCAGCAGCCCTTACGGGTCCGGGACAGGTAGTCAGCCCCAGCATTTT. Its protein product is CASSPYGSGTGSQPQHF.

This clone was observed a single time. The chain is built from TRBV15 and TRBJ2-7; 7 bases are shared with TRBD1. The length of the CDR3 is 12 residues. CDR1 and CDR2 from the germline V gene are LNHNV and YYDKDF (reference sequence). V lost 1 base, J lost 9 bases, and 3 bases stayed unmatched. CDR3 in DNA: TGTGCCACCAGCAGAGTCGACAGGGCGCAGTACTTC. It is translated as CATSRVDRAQYF.

The chain uses TRBV25-1 and TRBJ1-1, with D maybe TRBD1 (5 bases). Germline V CDR1 and CDR2: MGHDK, SYGVNS. Trimming left V 3 bases short and J 1 base short, with 9 bases between. There are 14 residues in the CDR3. The CDR3 here is CASSDQTANTEAFF. The CDR3 bases are TGTGCCAGCAGTGACCAGACAGCGAACACTGAAGCTTTCTTT.

CDR3 protein: CAIMAGFVHEQFF. In nucleotides, the CDR3 is TGTGCCATCATGGCGGGATTTGTACATGAGCAGTTCTTC. This chain connects TRBV10-3 to TRBJ2-1, with a weak D call TRBD2 (6 bases). The V and J ends lost 7 bases and 8 bases respectively, with 15 bases between them. Germline lookup yields CDR1 ENHRY and CDR2 SYGVKD. The CDR3 consists of 13 residues.

The chain carries TRBV2 and TRBJ2-6; TRBD1 might be the D (6 bases). Germline V CDR1 and CDR2: SNHLY, FYNNEI. V gave up 9 bases and J gave up 4 bases, with 19 bases separating them. The CDR3 contains 16 residues. The CDR3 spells CASQGPNLLGANVLTF. In DNA form, the CDR3 reads TGTGCCAGTCAGGGGCCGAACCTTCTCGGGGCCAACGTCCTGACTTTC.